In this sample, the clone carrying this T cell receptor beta chain turned up many times. Antigen: not known. The sample's time point: persistent/refractory GD, antithyroid drugs over 5 years with positive TRAb. Preparation of the TCR library used RNA extracted from PBMCs. The data were obtained in a study of regulatory T cells in long-lasting Graves disease. Broader study findings: The study examined only peripheral blood, not thyroid tissue.

With 5 bases clipped from V and 8 bases from J, the junction kept 16 bases outside the gene matches. The V gene's germline CDR1 is MDHEN and CDR2 SYDVKM. The CDR3 sequence is 16 residues long. With iRepertoire HTBI primers and Arm-PCR of CDR3 regions, TCR beta libraries were built. TCRdb used MiXCR to reprocess the multiplex PCR reads, holding one entry per CDR3 protein. The repertoire holds around 500,000 distinct CDR3 sequences, with under 25% as singletons. This chain uses TRBV28 with TRBJ1-2; 8 bases are a match to TRBD1. This clonotype was obtained from a female donor with Graves disease. This sample comprised peripheral blood mononuclear cells (PBMCs), obtained when the disease was refractory, from a patient treated with antithyroid drugs. Here the CDR3 reads CASSADRVGGYGGYTF. The CDR3 region has the DNA TGTGCCAGCAGTGCGGACAGGGTCGGTGGTTATGGAGGCTACACCTTC.